Listed below are T cell receptor beta chains from one sample, sequenced in a study of neurological immune-mediated disorders. TCRdb passed the 5' RACE reads through MiXCR, listing each CDR3 protein once. The sample shows fewer than 60,000 distinct CDR3 sequences, around 4% of them seen only once. Input material: PBMCs. The receptors shown here come from a man aged 60-69 years with multiple sclerosis. Each CDR3 is given with its conserved first and last residue. The D gene is left open where the match is weak. Clone size is shown for a subset of rows, as once, few, many or a class of expanded clone.

TRBJ2-5 many TRBD2 TRBV7-2 CASSLALAGTSGTQYF TGTGCCAGCAGCTTAGCACTAGCGGGAACTTCAGGGACCCAGTACTTC
TRBJ2-5 many NA TRBV7-2 CASSYKSGLALGTQYF TGTGCCAGCAGCTATAAATCCGGGCTAGCCCTAGGGACCCAGTACTTC
TRBJ2-7 many NA TRBV18 CASSSLGLEQYF TGTGCCAGCTCATCCCTGGGGCTCGAGCAGTACTTC
TRBJ1-5 many NA TRBV29-1 CSVKDGTSRNQPQHF TGCAGCGTAAAAGACGGGACCTCTCGCAATCAGCCCCAGCATTTT
TRBJ2-1 many TRBD2 TRBV5-1 CASSRASGTDEQFF TGCGCCAGCAGCCGGGCCAGCGGGACTGATGAGCAGTTCTTC
TRBJ1-2 many TRBD1 TRBV29-1 CSTRTGEGGYTF TGCAGCACCCGGACAGGGGAAGGCGGCTACACCTTC
TRBJ2-7 many NA TRBV5-1 CASSLAGKPYEQYF TGCGCCAGCAGCTTAGCGGGCAAGCCCTACGAGCAGTACTTC
TRBJ2-1 few NA TRBV28 CASSSPTTGGNEQFF TGTGCCAGCAGCTCACCCACTACAGGCGGCAATGAGCAGTTCTTC
TRBJ2-7 many NA TRBV12-3/TRBV12-4 CASSLQRGLGYEQYF TGTGCCAGCAGTTTACAGAGGGGCCTAGGGTACGAGCAGTACTTC
TRBJ2-1 many TRBD2 TRBV20-1 CSARVPSGRDNEQFF TGCAGTGCTAGAGTCCCTAGCGGGAGGGACAATGAGCAGTTCTTC
TRBJ2-1 few NA TRBV20-1 CSARGKRRGLHYNEQFF TGCAGTGCTAGGGGAAAACGTCGGGGGCTTCACTACAATGAGCAGTTCTTC
TRBJ2-1 many NA TRBV24-1 CATGAGSSYNEQFF TGTGCCACCGGAGCGGGCAGCTCCTACAATGAGCAGTTCTTC
TRBJ2-7 many TRBD1 TRBV9 CASSARSGGPYEQYF TGTGCCAGCAGCGCCCGATCAGGGGGCCCTTACGAGCAGTACTTC
TRBJ2-3 many NA TRBV10-3 CATARVLRDTQYF TGTGCCACCGCAAGGGTCCTACGGGATACGCAGTATTTT
TRBJ2-3 many NA TRBV9 CASSVDRDTQYF TGTGCCAGCAGCGTAGACCGAGATACGCAGTATTTT
TRBJ1-4 many TRBD1 TRBV20-1 CSARTPGGRGHEKLFF TGCAGTGCTAGAACCCCAGGGGGCCGGGGCCATGAAAAACTGTTTTTT
TRBJ1-6 many NA TRBV29-1 CSVDKTGSGNSPLHF TGCAGCGTTGACAAAACAGGGAGCGGAAATTCACCCCTCCACTTT
TRBJ2-7 many TRBD1 TRBV6-1 CASSPDRVSYEQYF TGTGCCAGCAGTCCCGACAGGGTGAGCTACGAGCAGTACTTC
TRBJ1-3 NA NA TRBV10-2 CASRADLSGNTIYF TGCGCCAGCCGGGCGGATCTCTCTGGAAACACCATATATTTT
TRBJ1-1 many TRBD1 TRBV6-6 CASSYLDKGAEAFF TGTGCCAGCAGTTACCTCGATAAGGGGGCCGAAGCTTTCTTT
TRBJ2-7 many TRBD2 TRBV7-2 CASSLARTSAYEQYF TGTGCCAGCAGCTTAGCGCGGACTAGCGCCTACGAGCAGTACTTC
TRBJ1-1 many NA TRBV9 CASSVARVGEAFF TGTGCCAGCAGCGTTGCTAGGGTCGGGGAAGCTTTCTTT
TRBJ2-2 many TRBD2 TRBV20-1 CSATAVAGLTGELFF TGCAGTGCTACCGCGGTAGCGGGATTGACCGGGGAGCTGTTTTTT
TRBJ2-7 many NA TRBV10-3 CAISEGLARHEQYF TGTGCCATCAGTGAAGGCCTAGCGAGACACGAGCAGTACTTC
TRBJ2-5 many NA TRBV15 CATSRISGVQETQYF TGTGCCACCAGCAGAATTAGCGGAGTTCAAGAGACCCAGTACTTC
TRBJ1-5 many TRBD1 TRBV12-3/TRBV12-4 CASSDRGNQPQHF TGTGCCAGCAGTGACAGGGGGAACCAGCCCCAGCATTTT
TRBJ2-2 many TRBD1 TRBV20-1 CSARQGAMFYTGELFF TGCAGCGCTAGACAGGGGGCGATGTTCTACACCGGGGAGCTGTTTTTT
TRBJ2-1 NA NA TRBV5-5 CASSQGGLVYNEQFF TGTGCCAGCAGCCAAGGGGGACTTGTTTACAATGAGCAGTTCTTC
TRBJ2-6 many NA TRBV20-1 CSARETGANVLTF TGCAGTGCTAGAGAAACTGGGGCCAACGTCCTGACTTTC
TRBJ2-1 many NA TRBV3-1 CASSQADNEQFF TGTGCCAGCAGCCAAGCGGACAATGAGCAGTTCTTC
TRBJ2-3 many NA TRBV20-1 CSARAQTDTQYF TGCAGTGCTAGAGCCCAAACAGATACGCAGTATTTT
TRBJ2-3 many NA TRBV7-2 CASSLSAPRRTGDTQYF TGTGCCAGCAGCTTATCCGCGCCCCGGAGAACGGGAGATACGCAGTATTTT
TRBJ1-1 NA NA TRBV20-1 CSAHSQENTEAFF TGCAGTGCTCATTCTCAGGAAAACACTGAAGCTTTCTTT
TRBJ2-1 many TRBD2 TRBV29-1 CSVEGLAGAYNEQFF TGCAGCGTTGAGGGTCTAGCGGGAGCCTACAATGAGCAGTTCTTC
TRBJ2-3 many NA TRBV27 CASIRQGGTTQYF TGTGCCAGCATTCGGCAGGGGGGAACAACGCAGTATTTT
TRBJ1-2 many NA TRBV6-5 CASSLYNNYGYTF TGTGCCAGCAGCCTTTATAACAACTATGGCTACACCTTC
TRBJ2-1 NA TRBD2 TRBV4-1 CASSPKGLAGRPYNEQFF TGCGCCAGCAGCCCCAAGGGACTAGCGGGGAGACCCTACAATGAGCAGTTCTTC
TRBJ1-1 many NA TRBV7-8 CASSRGVWGSNTEAFF TGTGCCAGCAGTCGAGGGGTATGGGGGTCGAACACTGAAGCTTTCTTT
TRBJ2-3 few NA TRBV6-4 CASSLDSRDTQYF TGTGCCAGCAGCTTAGACTCGCGTGATACGCAGTATTTT
TRBJ2-2 many NA TRBV15 CATSRVVVTGELFF TGTGCCACCAGCAGAGTGGTGGTCACCGGGGAGCTGTTTTTT
TRBJ1-5 many TRBD1 TRBV12-3/TRBV12-4 CASSIRDRGAGQPQHF TGTGCCAGCAGCATCCGGGACAGGGGCGCGGGTCAGCCCCAGCATTTT
TRBJ2-7 many NA TRBV10-3 CAIGESGFQDGQYF TGTGCCATCGGGGAATCTGGTTTTCAGGACGGGCAGTACTTC
TRBJ2-7 many NA TRBV20-1 CSARVDSPAYEQYF TGCAGTGCTAGAGTGGACTCGCCCGCCTACGAGCAGTACTTC
TRBJ2-6 many NA TRBV5-1 CASSPPDGGANVLTF TGCGCCAGCAGCCCCCCCGACGGTGGGGCCAACGTCCTGACTTTC